These 9 T cell receptor beta chains originate from one sample sequenced in a study of shared clonotypes between healthy human individuals. The table came from immunoSEQ multiplex PCR; TCRdb's copy has only in-frame clones and leaves some out. The sample has around 2.1 million clones; about 92% are singletons. Positive CCR7 selection of CD45RO-negative cells yielded the naive CD8 cells, and terminally differentiated effector memory CD45RA+ cells were excluded. The sequenced sample was naive CD8+ T cells from PBMCs. These receptors all stem from a man between 18 and 29 years old in good health. Some clones in this sample may be carry-over from other donors' samples.

CDR3 sequence reads: CASSLAPAYSTDTQYF. DNA for the CDR3: TGTGCCAGCAGCTTAGCCCCAGCGTATAGCACAGATACGCAGTATTTT. V and J are TRBV7-6 and TRBJ2-3; D remains ambiguous. Germline V gene data show CDR1 as SGHVS and CDR2 as FNYEAQ. This CDR3 contains 16 residues. V shed 0 bases and J shed 0 bases, with 10 bases lying between them.

V and J are TRBV19 and TRBJ2-5; TRBD1 might be the D (5 bases). Germline CDR1 is LNHDA and CDR2 is SQIVND (reference sequence). V shed 7 bases and J shed 3 bases, with 18 bases lying between them. The CDR3 runs 15 residues. The CDR3 loop is CASNSGSQGEETQYF. The CDR3 coding sequence is TGTGCCAGTAACTCGGGTTCCCAAGGGGAAGAGACCCAGTACTTC.

The rearrangement joins TRBV7-9 to TRBJ2-7; 7 bases are shared with TRBD1. Germline loops: CDR1 SEHNR, CDR2 FQNEAQ (reference sequence). CDR3 size: 12 residues. The junction had 3 bases not matched to a gene; V was cut back by 5 bases and J by 5 bases. CDR3 in amino acids: CASSQGVDEQYF. The CDR3 nucleotides read TGTGCCAGCAGCCAGGGGGTGGACGAGCAGTACTTC. The complete variable domain, with remaining parts taken from reference TRBV7-9 and TRBJ2-7, reads DTGVSQNPRHKITKRGQNVTFRCDPISEHNRLYWYRQTLGQGPEFLTYFQNEAQLEKSRLLSDRFSAERPKGSFSTLEIQRTEQGDSAMYLCASSQGVDEQYFGPGTRLTVT.

The chain carries TRBV6-1 and TRBJ1-3; 8 bases are a match to TRBD1. The V gene's germline CDR1 is MNHNS and CDR2 SASEGT. The CDR3 length is 14 residues. J lost 2 bases, V lost 6 bases, and 3 bases had no gene match. The CDR3 is CASRDRGAGNTIYF. The CDR3 DNA is TGTGCCAGCAGAGACAGGGGTGCTGGAAACACCATATATTTT.

This chain uses TRBV4-3 with TRBJ2-5; 10 bases align to TRBD2. V lost 1 base, J lost 2 bases, and 7 bases stayed unmatched. The germline gives CDR1 LGHNA, CDR2 YSLEER. There are 17 residues in the CDR3. The CDR3 reads CASSQASGGPIQETQYF. The CDR3 DNA follows: TGCGCCAGCAGCCAAGCTAGCGGGGGCCCGATTCAAGAGACCCAGTACTTC.

The V call is TRBV28, the J call TRBJ2-1; 7 bases agree with TRBD2. Germline V gives CDR1 MDHEN, CDR2 SYDVKM. CDR3 length equals 19 residues. The V segment lost 3 bases and the J segment 3 bases; nucleotides outside the gene matches: 17. The CDR3 DNA reads TGTGCCAGCAGTTTTTCTCCCCACCTGGGGGGGAGTAGCTACAATGAGCAGTTCTTC. This translates into CASSFSPHLGGSSYNEQFF. Filled out from reference TRBV28 and TRBJ2-1, the complete variable domain reads DVKVTQSSRYLVKRTGEKVFLECVQDMDHENMFWYRQDPGLGLRLIYFSYDVKMKEKGDIPEGYSVSREKKERFSLILESASTNQTSMYLCASSFSPHLGGSSYNEQFFGPGTRLTVL.

The chain is built from TRBV6-6 and TRBJ1-4; 9 bases are a match to TRBD1. Trimming took 0 bases from V and 7 from J; bases not matched to a gene: 3. Germline V gene lookup returns CDR1 MNHNY and CDR2 SVGAGI (reference sequence). The CDR3 totals 15 residues. CDR3 amino acids: CASSYSRGQGEKLFF. Written as DNA, the CDR3 is TGTGCCAGCAGTTACTCTAGGGGACAGGGTGAAAAACTGTTTTTT.

The chain employs TRBV19 and TRBJ2-1, with D uncertain. Germline CDR1 is LNHDA and CDR2 is SQIVND (reference sequence). V gave up 11 bases and J gave up 6 bases, with 11 bases separating them. The CDR3 spans 11 residues. Written as DNA, the CDR3 is TGTGCCTGCCTGGAAAGCAATGAGCAGTTCTTC. It yields the protein CACLESNEQFF.

Turning to this clone: The sample has other DNA sequences that encode this CDR3 too. This chain connects TRBV7-9 to TRBJ1-3; TRBD1 might be the D (5 bases). CDR3 length: 14 amino acids. The germline CDR1 and CDR2 sequences are SEHNR and FQNEAQ (reference sequence). V lost 5 bases to trimming and J lost 0 bases, with 8 bases between them. CDR3 DNA: TGTGCCAGCAGCCCAGGGCCCTCTGGAAACACCATATATTTT. This sequence encodes CASSPGPSGNTIYF.